This T cell receptor beta chain originates from a study of shared clonotypes between healthy human individuals. Loaded into unsorted PBMC replicate PCRs was around 300 ng DNA, about 30,000 T cell genomes. Libraries were prepared by immunoSEQ multiplex PCR; TCRdb keeps only in-frame clonotypes and omits some of them. The profile covers about 470,000 clones, with around 79% appearing a single time and less than 15% taken by the ten largest. This TCR derives from a woman between 35 and 50 years old in good health. Some clones in this sample may be carry-over from other donors' samples. Sequencing input: PBMCs.

The CDR3 DNA follows: TGTGCCAGCAGCTTGGACTTGGGTGGAAGTGAAAAACTGTTTTTT. Its translation is CASSLDLGGSEKLFF. J is TRBJ1-4 and V is TRBV5-5, with no clear D. V gave up 0 bases and J gave up 7 bases, with 13 bases separating them. Looked up from germline, CDR1 is SGHKS and CDR2 is YYEKEE (reference sequence). There are 15 residues in the CDR3.